The rows below give T cell receptor beta chains drawn from one sample of a study of T-cell reconstitution after alpha-beta-depleted transplantation in children. Via MiXCR, TCRdb re-called the PCR reads, giving one row per CDR3 protein. The profile shows some 300,000 distinct CDR3 sequences, around 7.1% of them singletons. This sample comprised peripheral blood, obtained 360 days after TCRalphabeta/CD19-depleted stem cell transplant. The receptors come from a female patient aged 2-10 years who had a stem cell transplant for Fanconi anemia, so the T cells may come from the graft donor. Both conserved end residues are part of each CDR3.

v_call cdr3_length cdr3_aa
TRBV6-5 15 CASSYYTGGAYEQYF
TRBV27 17 CASSLLAGFSSYNEQFF
TRBV5-6 15 CASTWDRRMNTEAFF
TRBV5-1 15 CASSFLLGTQETQYF
TRBV20-1 12 CSGGDRTEKLFF
TRBV28 16 CASSLNTRSPLLAQYF
TRBV5-1 15 CASSLRGEVGNEQFF
TRBV5-4 14 CASSLERTRHEQFF
TRBV5-1 14 CASSSRGDHNEQFF
TRBV4-2 18 CASSQGRKGLLRAYEQYF
TRBV28 15 CASSLRAGTVDTQYF
TRBV27 14 CASTLLGGLHEQFF
TRBV28 14 CASTDRGRDYGYTF
TRBV6-5 15 CATEWDSGDIYGYTF
TRBV7-3 13 CASSLGPSSEQYF
TRBV28 16 CASSLDPDRGLDEQYF
TRBV12-3/TRBV12-4 18 CASSLRSIAGREYYEQYF
TRBV7-6 18 CASSQGPSGVRSTDTQYF
TRBV11-2 16 CASSSLTLREFPPLHF
TRBV12-3/TRBV12-4 14 CASSYRQGADTQYF
TRBV10-3 14 CAIRKTGAGGEQYF
TRBV3-1 16 CASSQDLGAGANVLTF
TRBV10-3 13 CAISGYSQETQYF
TRBV29-1 12 CSVDEWADTQYF
TRBV5-1 13 CASSLDNSYEQYF
TRBV7-9 12 CASSASRNGAFF
TRBV11-2 14 CASSFGTVTGELFF
TRBV30 16 CAWSAGQGRGTGELFF
TRBV10-3 14 CAISEAPKPETQYF
TRBV5-1 17 CASSPRGPRSINEKLFF
TRBV4-2 16 CASSQEVGGGSTEAFF
TRBV28 11 CATKRRPEAFF
TRBV27 13 CASSWDIQETQYF
TRBV11-1 14 CASSLWVGNNEQFF
TRBV5-6 15 CASSSGGDYYPGAFF
TRBV7-8 15 CASSLVWGGNSPLHF
TRBV28 13 CAMSPDGDREAFF
TRBV7-9 16 CASSKRTGRLQETQYF
TRBV18 13 CASSGTRVEKLFF
TRBV28 17 CASSFALAGVGGETQYF
TRBV5-1 16 CASSLNSGTTNEKLFF
TRBV10-1 12 CASSGPGGEAFF
TRBV9 15 CASSVTATNTDTQYF
TRBV12-3/TRBV12-4 15 CASGTTRDIGYGYTF
TRBV30 14 CAWSVAGVQETQYF
TRBV18 13 CASSPSGGYEQYF
TRBV29-1 15 CSVLGGRASNTEAFF
TRBV7-2 14 CASTSFPGGAEAFF